The clone carrying this T cell receptor (beta chain) was observed a few times. What it binds is unknown. Sequence at one end of the junction differs from germline and may be a read error. Three rounds of nested PCR, following a modified ARM-PCR protocol, produced the TCRbeta library. Via MiXCR, TCRdb re-called the multiplex PCR reads, giving one row per CDR3 protein. Among about 100,000 distinct CDR3 sequences, more than 55% were seen once, and the ten largest hold roughly 19%. This entry comes from a study of tumor and adjacent non-tumor tissue in lung cancer. CDR3 length: 11 amino acids. Germline V lookup: CDR1 SGHKS, CDR2 YYEKEE (reference sequence). RNA was extracted from bulk tissue without any cell sorting. This non-tumor lung sample came from over 3 cm beyond the tumor edge. Study results and limitations: Compared with tumor, normal lung showed significantly lower TCR diversity.

Sequences were obtained from distant non-tumor lung tissue. V usage is TRBV5-5 and J usage is TRBJ2-2; D gene unclear. This clonotype originated in a man in his thirties or forties with non-small cell lung cancer. In nucleotides, the CDR3 is TGTGCCAGCAACTTGCCCGGGGAGCTGTTTTTT. Its translation is CASNLPGELFF.